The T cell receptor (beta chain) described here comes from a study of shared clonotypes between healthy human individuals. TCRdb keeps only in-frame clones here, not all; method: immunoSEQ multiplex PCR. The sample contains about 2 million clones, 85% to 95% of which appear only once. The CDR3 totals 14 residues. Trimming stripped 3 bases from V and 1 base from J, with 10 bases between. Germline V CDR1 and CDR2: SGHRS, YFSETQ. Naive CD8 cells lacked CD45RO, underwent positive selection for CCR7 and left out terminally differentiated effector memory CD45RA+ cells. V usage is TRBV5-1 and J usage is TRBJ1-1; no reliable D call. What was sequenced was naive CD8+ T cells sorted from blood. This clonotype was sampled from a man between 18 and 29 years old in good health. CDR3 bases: TGCGCCAGCAGCTCATGGTACTCGAACACTGAAGCTTTCTTT. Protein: CASSSWYSNTEAFF. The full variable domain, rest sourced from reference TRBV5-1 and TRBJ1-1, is KAGVTQTPRYLIKTRGQQVTLSCSPISGHRSVSWYQQTPGQGLQFLFEYFSETQRNKGNFPGRFSGRQFSNSRSEMNVSTLELGDSALYLCASSSWYSNTEAFFGQGTRLTVV.